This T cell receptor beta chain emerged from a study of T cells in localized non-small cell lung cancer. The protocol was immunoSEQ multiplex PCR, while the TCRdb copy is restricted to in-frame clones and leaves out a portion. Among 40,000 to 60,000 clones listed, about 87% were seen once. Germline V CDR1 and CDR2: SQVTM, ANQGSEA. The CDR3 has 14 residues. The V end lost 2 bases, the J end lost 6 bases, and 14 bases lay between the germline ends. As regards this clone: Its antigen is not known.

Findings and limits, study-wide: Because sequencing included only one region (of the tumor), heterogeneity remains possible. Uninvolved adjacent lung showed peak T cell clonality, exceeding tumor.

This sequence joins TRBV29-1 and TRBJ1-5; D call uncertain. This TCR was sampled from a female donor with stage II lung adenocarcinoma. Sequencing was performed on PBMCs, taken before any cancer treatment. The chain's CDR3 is CSVESPGPGQPQHF. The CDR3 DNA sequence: TGCAGCGTTGAATCTCCGGGTCCGGGTCAGCCCCAGCATTTT.